Listed here are 14 T cell receptor beta chains from one sample, sequenced in a study of blood T cell repertoires in COVID-19. TCRdb keeps only in-frame clones here, not all; method: immunoSEQ multiplex PCR. The data show 110,000 or so clones, with under 85% seen just once and 4% to 5% held by the top ten. Sequencing input: peripheral blood. The receptors derive from a woman between 65 and 79 years old with acute or convalescent COVID-19.

The V gene is TRBV29-1, the J gene TRBJ2-7; possibly TRBD2 for D (5 bases). V was cut by 0 bases and J by 5 bases, with 8 bases left in between. CDR1 is SQVTM, CDR2 ANQGSEA, per germline. The CDR3 has 12 amino acids. CDR3 in amino acids: CSVEDSRDEQYF. CDR3 bases: TGCAGCGTTGAAGATTCGAGGGACGAGCAGTACTTC.

The chain is built from TRBV5-6 and TRBJ1-4, with D perhaps TRBD1 (5 bases). V was pared by 4 bases and J by 3 bases, with 19 bases between. The CDR3 contains 17 residues. The germline V gene encodes CDR1 SGHDT and CDR2 YYEEEE. Here the CDR3 reads CASSPSPAGWANEKLFF. Written as DNA, the CDR3 is TGTGCCAGCAGCCCGTCCCCTGCAGGGTGGGCTAATGAAAAACTGTTTTTT.

The chain couples TRBV6-2 or TRBV6-3 to TRBJ1-3; D is ambiguous. Germline lookup yields CDR1 MNHEY and CDR2 SVGEGT. There are 16 residues in the CDR3. Trimming left V 3 bases short and J 10 bases short, with 22 bases between. Written as DNA, the CDR3 is TGTGCCAGCAGTTATGAAGGGTCCGCCGGGAAGAGGACCATATATTTT. Its protein product is CASSYEGSAGKRTIYF.

V gene TRBV9 combines with J gene TRBJ2-3; TRBD2 agrees at 15 bases. This CDR3 comprises 20 residues. CDR1 and CDR2 (germline): SGDLS, YYNGEE. The V segment lost 0 bases and the J segment 5 bases; nucleotides outside the gene matches: 13. CDR3 bases: TGTGCCAGCAGCGTAGTGGGAGCCTCGCCGGGACTAGCGGGAGGAGATACGCAGTATTTT. Its protein product is CASSVVGASPGLAGGDTQYF.

The chain uses TRBV6-6 and TRBJ1-2, with 8 bases that match TRBD1. Germline-derived CDR1 and CDR2 are MNHNY and SVGAGI (reference sequence). After removal of 4 bases from V and 7 bases from J, the junction contained 14 bases not matched to a gene. The CDR3 runs 16 residues. The DNA for the CDR3 is TGTGCCAGCAGTTTAATTGCAGGGGGCGAATTAGGTGGCTACACCTTC. Protein product: CASSLIAGGELGGYTF.

V is TRBV7-8 and J is TRBJ2-1; 8 nucleotides match TRBD2. Losses at the gene ends were 1 base for V and 2 bases for J; bases not matched to a gene: 1. Germline CDR1 SGHVS, CDR2 FQNEAQ. This CDR3 contains 15 residues. CDR3 residues: CASSLGLAPYNEQFF. The CDR3, as DNA: TGTGCCAGCAGCTTAGGACTAGCGCCCTACAATGAGCAGTTCTTC.

V is TRBV27 and J is TRBJ1-6; D perhaps matches TRBD1 (5 bases). This CDR3 has 18 amino acids. The germline CDR1 and CDR2 sequences are MNHEY and SMNVEV (reference sequence). V lost 1 base to trimming and J lost 0 bases, with 13 bases between them. The CDR3 is CASSLWGGFSSYNSPLHF. CDR3 bases: TGTGCCAGCAGTTTATGGGGGGGATTTAGCTCCTATAATTCACCCCTCCACTTT.

V gene TRBV9 combines with J gene TRBJ2-7, with a weak D call TRBD2 (7 bases). This CDR3 spans 16 amino acids. Germline loops: CDR1 SGDLS, CDR2 YYNGEE. V was shortened by 1 base and J by 6 bases, with 20 bases between the two germline ends. DNA of the CDR3: TGTGCCAGCAGCGTATTGCCCACGGGGGAGGGGGTCGAGCAGTACTTC. It yields the protein CASSVLPTGEGVEQYF.

The V gene is TRBV5-1, the J gene TRBJ1-4; tentative D call: TRBD1 (5 bases). CDR1 and CDR2 (germline): SGHRS, YFSETQ. CDR3 length equals 16 residues. Trimming took off 0 bases at V and 6 bases at J, with 15 bases between the two ends. The CDR3 bases are TGCGCCAGCAGCTTGGCGGCAGGGATTTCGGATGAAAAACTGTTTTTT. Translating gives CASSLAAGISDEKLFF.

V gene TRBV28 combines with J gene TRBJ1-6, with D unresolved. CDR3 length: 16 residues. The ends were cut back, 5 bases at V and 7 bases at J, with 18 bases in the middle. Germline V gene data show CDR1 as MDHEN and CDR2 as SYDVKM. This CDR3 reads CASSPIAVTVNSPLHF. Here the CDR3 DNA reads TGTGCCAGCAGTCCAATAGCTGTGACGGTAAATTCACCCCTCCACTTT.

The chain employs TRBV5-8 and TRBJ1-3; a weak D match, TRBD1 (5 bases). Deletions cut 5 bases from V and 4 bases from J, with 13 bases between. CDR1 is SGHTS and CDR2 is YDEGEE in the germline V gene. There are 14 residues in the CDR3. This CDR3 reads CASRDAGRGNTIYF. The CDR3 nucleotides are TGTGCCAGCAGGGACGCGGGGCGAGGAAACACCATATATTTT.

The V gene is TRBV10-3, the J gene TRBJ2-7, with a tentative D call TRBD1 (6 bases). CDR1 and CDR2 (germline): ENHRY, SYGVKD. V was shortened by 2 bases and J by 6 bases, with 11 bases between the two germline ends. This CDR3 has 13 amino acids. The CDR3 reads CAISENRESEQYV. In DNA, the CDR3 is TGTGCCATCAGTGAGAACAGGGAGTCCGAGCAGTACGTC.

The gene calls are TRBV11-1 and TRBJ1-1, with D perhaps TRBD1 (5 bases). The CDR3 is made up of 13 amino acids. In germline, CDR1 is SGHAT, CDR2 FQDESV (reference sequence). V lost 2 bases and J 3 bases, leaving 7 bases between the germline ends. CDR3 DNA: TGTGCCAGCAGCTTAAGGGGTTACACTGAAGCTTTCTTT. This sequence encodes CASSLRGYTEAFF.

The gene calls are TRBV11-3 and TRBJ2-3; D call uncertain. Germline values: CDR1 SGHNT, CDR2 YENEEA. Deletions cut 5 bases from V and 0 bases from J, with 12 bases between. CDR3 length equals 15 residues. In nucleotides, the CDR3 is TGTGCCAGCAGCCTGCAGGCGTCGAGCACAGATACGCAGTATTTT. Protein: CASSLQASSTDTQYF.